This section outlines one T cell receptor beta chain sequence together with its context. The antigen is undetermined. The data were obtained in a study of T cell responses to AZD1222 COVID-19 vaccine. Study at large: Second-dose recipients at about 4 or about 12 weeks were treated as one pooled group. General observations from the study: A rise in Spike-specific TCR breadth and depth followed two AZD1222 doses. Dominant at 160-218 and 743-854, vaccine-associated CD4 TCRs also spanned spike. No day 14 peak samples; only post-peak repertoires were characterized.

Using immunoSEQ multiplex PCR, the repertoire was profiled, and TCRdb retains in-frame clones only, with some absent. The table includes about 130,000 clones, around 94% detected once. Looked up from germline, CDR1 is SGHKS and CDR2 is YYEKEE (reference sequence). CDR3 length equals 15 residues. The germline V and J ends were trimmed by 2 bases and 6 bases, with 18 bases remaining between them. The receptor comes from an adult in good health. This specimen consisted of peripheral blood, obtained on day 0 of AZD1222 vaccination. V is TRBV5-5 and J is TRBJ2-7; D may match TRBD1 or TRBD2 (5 bases each). The CDR3 nucleotides read TGTGCCAGCAGCTTCCTCCCGGGACCCCCATCCGAGCAGTACTTC. Protein sequence: CASSFLPGPPSEQYF.